This TCR beta chain originates from a study of blood T cells in healthy people across ages. Germline assignment: CDR1 MNHEY and CDR2 SMNVEV (reference sequence). The length of the CDR3 is 17 residues. Turning to this clonotype: One junction end disagrees with the germline gene, perhaps due to a read error.

The second PCR ran about 7 to 12 cycles with a sample-barcoded 5' primer and J-beta primers. In TCRdb, the 5' RACE reads were re-called with MiXCR into one record per CDR3 protein. Of over a million distinct CDR3 sequences listed, approximately 40% are singletons. The chain carries TRBV27 and TRBJ1-2, with D possibly matching TRBD1 (5 bases). The receptor's source is a woman younger than 30 in good health. Sequenced material: blood. This CDR3 reads CARPMSGPHSANYGHTF. The CDR3 DNA follows: TGTGCCAGGCCTATGTCGGGGCCTCACTCTGCTAACTATGGCCACACCTTC.